The sequence of this T cell receptor (beta chain) was determined in a study of vaccination and CD4 T cells after COVID-19 (dated by TCRdb to the early 2020s). General notes on the study: SARS-CoV-2 positivity had been established in the convalescent patients by nasal swab PCR, and mild disease was recorded in nine or ten of these patients and severe disease in one. Six males and four females were included in the convalescent cohort, with two Hispanic individuals, seven Caucasians, two Asians and one multiracial person represented. Participants received two doses of either the Pfizer-BioNTech BNT162b2 vaccine (n=8) or the Moderna mRNA-1273 vaccine (n=2). Post-COVID blood samples from convalescent patients were collected a median of roughly 100 days after diagnosis, with a range of about 35 to 180 days. The time from the second vaccine dose to post-vaccine blood sampling had a median of roughly 79 days and ranged from about 12 to 250 days. For stimulating the cultures, overlapping spike peptide pools were used, derived from SARS-CoV-2 as well as from the common cold coronaviruses HCoV-NL63, HCoV-OC43 and HCoV-229E. Control cultures received a CEFX viral epitope pool as the positive control, an HIV-1 Nef peptide pool as the negative control, or no peptide. In approximately eleven COVID-19 convalescent patients and several infection-naive healthy vaccine recipients, the spike-specific CD4+ TCR repertoire before mRNA vaccination was compared with the repertoire after mRNA vaccination. What the study reported, not specific to this receptor: Although the median number of SARS-CoV-2-reactive clonotypes went up from around 20 after infection to 38 after vaccination, the increase was not significant. In convalescent patients, nearly all vaccine-specific clones (304 of 307) were found to be mono-reactive for SARS-CoV-2 spike rather than cross-reactive with common cold coronaviruses. Among convalescent patients, a median around 86% of the SARS-CoV-2-reactive clones seen after vaccination appeared only after vaccination, which suggests priming specific to the vaccine. The study included relatively few convalescent patients and did not analyze early timepoints after natural infection.

The CDR3 goes from the cysteine to the phenylalanine over 13 residues. Only the CDR3 portion is preserved as DNA: 39 bases, with reading frame beginning at the first base. V lost 3 bases and J lost 8 bases; the stretch between them is 13 bases long. In the germline V gene (reference sequence), CDR1 corresponds to LNHNV and CDR2 to YYDKDF. Sample treatment or condition, as interpreted from the label and publication: roughly 10-day PBMC culture with coronavirus spike peptide pools or control peptides (ViraFEST assay). The study used the ViraFEST assay, which expanded antigen-specific T cells with peptide pools and then identified expanded clonotypes by TCR sequencing. The convalescent patients' positive SARS-CoV-2 PCR tests were from March to December 2020, which was before the Alpha, Beta and Delta variants emerged in the United States. PBMCs were cultured at 1.5 million to 2 million per well in IMDM supplemented with approximately 5% human AB serum and 9.5 to 10 IU/ml IL-2, with approximately 9.2 ug/ml peptide pools added. Half of the culture medium was replaced with fresh IL-2-containing medium on days 3 and 7. After approximately eleven days of culture, CD4+ T cells were isolated by negative selection using the EasySep CD4+ T cell isolation kit. Ficoll-Paque Plus gradient centrifugation was used to isolate PBMCs from whole blood, and the isolated PBMCs were then either used fresh or cryopreserved at -140C. In general, triplicate wells were set up for every culture condition.

This clonotype showed up just a few times. Its antigen specificity is not known. The sample holds no much larger clone one base away, and base qualities are not on file. The library came from PCR. At the Johns Hopkins FTIC core, DNA from the cultured CD4+ T cells underwent TCR sequencing with the Oncomine TCR Beta short-read assay. Genomic DNA was extracted from the cultured CD4+ T cells with the QIAamp micro DNA kit. Oncomine TCR Beta libraries from cultured CD4+ T cells were pooled using unique dual indexes and sequenced on an Illumina iSeq 100. The source study handled its data this way. Non-productive sequences were removed, and CDR3s that did not start with C, did not end with F or W, or were shorter than 7 amino acids were discarded. Antigen-specific clonotypes were identified using the MANAFEST web application through comparison of peptide-stimulated wells with reference and other culture wells. For a clone to be called positive, the clone needed an FDR below 0.05, an odds ratio above 5, and a productive frequency above 0.1% in at least two of three replicate wells. Cross-reactive clonotypes were defined as significantly expanded in both SARS-CoV-2 spike wells and at least one common cold coronavirus spike condition. Levenshtein distances (stringdist) and unrooted phylogenetic trees (ape) in R version 3.6.1 were used to assess CDR3 homology. TCRdb cleaned the public reads at Q25 with fastp, built clones with MiXCR and kept in-frame beta chains. For every CDR3 protein sequence, its rows merge into one entry that carries the most common genes and DNA. TCRdb assigned the V and J calls; the authors' analysis was not used. In this sample the table shows approximately 9,000 distinct CDR3 sequences, 45% to 65% of which occur a single time. The top ten clonotypes cover 40% to 55% of the sample.

The sample taken for sequencing was CD4+ T cells from blood, cultured in vitro. The chain employs TRBV15 and TRBJ1-2; TRBD1 is a possible D gene, resting on 5 matching bases. The receptor was isolated from a human donor who had recovered from COVID-19. Here the CDR3 is given as CATSRLGRSGYTF. The DNA is TGTGCCACCAGCAGGTTGGGGCGCTCGGGCTACACCTTC.